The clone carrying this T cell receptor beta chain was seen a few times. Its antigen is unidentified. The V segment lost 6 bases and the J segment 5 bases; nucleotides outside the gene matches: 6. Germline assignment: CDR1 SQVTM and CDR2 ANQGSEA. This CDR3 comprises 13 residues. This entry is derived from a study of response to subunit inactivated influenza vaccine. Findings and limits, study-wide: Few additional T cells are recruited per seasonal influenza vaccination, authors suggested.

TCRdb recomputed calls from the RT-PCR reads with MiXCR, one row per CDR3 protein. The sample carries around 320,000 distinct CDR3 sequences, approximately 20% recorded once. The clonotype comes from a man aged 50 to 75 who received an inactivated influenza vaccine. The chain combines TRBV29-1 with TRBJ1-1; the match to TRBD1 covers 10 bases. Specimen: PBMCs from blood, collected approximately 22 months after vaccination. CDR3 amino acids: CSVRQGAGTEAFF. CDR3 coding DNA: TGCAGCGTCAGACAGGGGGCTGGGACTGAAGCTTTCTTT.